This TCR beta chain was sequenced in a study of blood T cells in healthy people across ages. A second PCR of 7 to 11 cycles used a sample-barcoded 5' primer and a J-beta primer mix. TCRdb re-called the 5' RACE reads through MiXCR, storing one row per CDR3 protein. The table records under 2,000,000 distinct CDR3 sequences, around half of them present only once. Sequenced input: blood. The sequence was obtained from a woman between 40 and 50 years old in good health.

The CDR3 DNA is TGTGCCAGCAGTGAGTCACAGTCCTACGAGCAGTACTTC. Amino acid sequence: CASSESQSYEQYF. The V and J genes are TRBV6-1 and TRBJ2-7; D is unclear. The ends were cut back, 3 bases at V and 1 base at J, with 7 bases in the middle. The CDR3 has 13 amino acids. From germline, CDR1 is MNHNS and CDR2 SASEGT.